The 26 T cell receptor beta chains in this list originate from one sample, sequenced in a study of long-term antiretroviral therapy in people with HIV. Survey-level resolution applied to immunoSEQ assay v3.0. Profiling relied on immunoSEQ multiplex PCR, and the TCRdb table lists in-frame clones only, not all of them. In the table there are more than 20,000 clones, 85% of which are singletons. Sample: unsorted PBMCs, taken 2.3 years after starting antiretroviral therapy. Receptors originate from a man aged 40-49 years with HIV.

This chain links TRBV19 with TRBJ2-3, with D tentatively TRBD2 (6 bases). Looked up from germline, CDR1 is LNHDA and CDR2 is SQIVND (reference sequence). This CDR3 has 14 amino acids. Trimming left V 5 bases short and J 4 bases short, with 13 bases between. The CDR3 region is CASSQHGGADTQYF. DNA for the CDR3: TGTGCCAGTAGTCAGCACGGAGGGGCAGATACGCAGTATTTT.

This rearrangement joins TRBV4-1 to TRBJ1-4; 7 nucleotides match TRBD1. V was pared by 4 bases and J by 1 base, with 6 bases of the junction left unmatched. Germline assignment: CDR1 MGHRA and CDR2 YSYEKL. CDR3 length: 16 residues. For the CDR3, the DNA is TGCGCCAGCAGCCCTAGACAGGGAGGAACTAATGAAAAACTGTTTTTT. It is translated as CASSPRQGGTNEKLFF.

The chain couples TRBV23-1 to TRBJ2-7; TRBD1 matches 9 bases. TRBV23-1 is sorted into the ORF group, with uncertain function. This CDR3 has 16 amino acids. V shed 0 bases, J shed 5 bases, and the junction held 8 bases outside the gene matches. The CDR3 DNA reads TGCGCCAGCAGTCAATCTGAGGGACAGGGCTTCAACGAGCAGTACTTC. Protein sequence: CASSQSEGQGFNEQYF.

The chain recombines TRBV13 with TRBJ1-2, with D possibly being TRBD1 (6 bases). This CDR3 is built from 13 residues. The ends were cut back, 2 bases at V and 4 bases at J, with 8 bases in the middle. Germline assignment: CDR1 PRHDT and CDR2 FYEKMQ (reference sequence). The CDR3 DNA follows: TGTGCCAGCAGCTTAACAGGGACCTATGGCTACACCTTC. Translating it yields CASSLTGTYGYTF.

This CDR3 is CASSPKREEQYF. CDR3 nucleotides: TGCGCCAGCAGCCCGAAAAGGGAAGAGCAGTACTTC. The chain links TRBV5-1 to TRBJ2-7, with no clear D. Germline V CDR1 and CDR2: SGHRS, YFSETQ. The germline V and J ends were trimmed by 4 bases and 7 bases, with 12 bases remaining between them. The CDR3 has 12 residues.

The chain carries TRBV5-1 and TRBJ2-1, with D perhaps matching TRBD2 (6 bases). Per the germline V gene, CDR1 is SGHRS and CDR2 is YFSETQ. The V and J ends lost 5 bases and 2 bases respectively, with 14 bases between them. The CDR3 is 15 residues long. CDR3 DNA sequence: TGCGCCAGCAGATCCGGGACTGGAGCCTACAATGAGCAGTTCTTC. Protein sequence: CASRSGTGAYNEQFF.

This clone was detected once. The chain has TRBV7-8 and TRBJ1-2; D is possibly TRBD1 (5 bases). The V end lost 1 base, the J end lost 6 bases, and 9 bases lay between the germline ends. Per the germline V gene, CDR1 is SGHVS and CDR2 is FQNEAQ. CDR3 length: 13 amino acids. The CDR3 is CASSLDGAHGYTF. The CDR3 nucleotides are TGTGCCAGCAGCTTAGATGGGGCTCATGGCTACACCTTC.

This sequence joins TRBV7-9 and TRBJ1-2; D is perhaps TRBD1 (6 bases). This CDR3 contains 15 residues. CDR1 is SEHNR, CDR2 FQNEAQ, per germline (reference sequence). V shed 0 bases and J shed 5 bases, with 13 bases lying between them. The CDR3 sequence: CASSLASQGIYGYTF. The CDR3 nucleotides are TGTGCCAGCAGCTTAGCCTCGCAGGGGATTTATGGCTACACCTTC.

The table lists this clone with a count of one. The rearrangement joins TRBV15 to TRBJ1-4, with D perhaps TRBD1 (5 bases). Germline CDR1 reads LNHNV; CDR2 reads YYDKDF (reference sequence). The length of the CDR3 is 16 residues. V lost 0 bases and J lost 3, with 11 bases in between. The CDR3 DNA is TGTGCCACCAGCAGAGAGGGGGGGACGGCTAATGAAAAACTGTTTTTT. Its protein product is CATSREGGTANEKLFF.

J is TRBJ1-2 and V is TRBV5-4; D is unclear. This CDR3 has 17 amino acids. CDR1 is SGHNT and CDR2 is YYREEE in the germline V gene (reference sequence). The V and J ends lost 1 base and 7 bases respectively, with 23 bases between them. CDR3 in DNA: TGTGCCAGCAGCTTGTATTCTTCGGAACATCCGTGGAGTGGCTACACCTTC. It yields the protein CASSLYSSEHPWSGYTF.

This chain connects TRBV5-5 to TRBJ2-7; perhaps TRBD1 as D (5 bases). In germline, CDR1 is SGHKS, CDR2 YYEKEE (reference sequence). CDR3 length: 15 residues. V shed 0 bases and J shed 1 base, with 11 bases lying between them. In DNA form, the CDR3 reads TGTGCCAGCAGCTTGGAGGGGTACCCTTCCTACGAGCAGTACTTC. It specifies CASSLEGYPSYEQYF.

The count of this clone is one. The J gene is TRBJ2-2, the V gene TRBV9; 8 nucleotides match TRBD2. The CDR3 contains 15 residues. The junction had 6 bases not matched to a gene; V was cut back by 4 bases and J by 4 bases. Per the germline V gene, CDR1 is SGDLS and CDR2 is YYNGEE. The CDR3 nucleotides are TGTGCCAGCAGCCCACAACTAGCGGCCACCGGGGAGCTGTTTTTT. Translating gives CASSPQLAATGELFF.

The rearrangement joins TRBV18 to TRBJ2-6; 7 bases align to TRBD2. This CDR3 is built from 17 residues. Germline values: CDR1 KGHSH, CDR2 LQKENI. J lost 4 bases, V lost 0 bases, and 6 bases had no gene match. In nucleotides, the CDR3 is TGTGCCAGCTCACCACCGGGACCGGGGGGAGGGGCCAACGTCCTGACTTTC. Translating gives CASSPPGPGGGANVLTF.

This chain joins TRBV7-6 and TRBJ2-5; 7 bases are shared with TRBD2. Germline V gene lookup returns CDR1 SGHVS and CDR2 FNYEAQ. V shed 0 bases and J 5 bases; nucleotides not matched to a gene: 12. The CDR3 length is 17 residues. The CDR3 spells CASSLATIAGDGETQYF. The CDR3 DNA reads as TGTGCCAGCAGCTTAGCAACTATCGCGGGAGACGGGGAGACCCAGTACTTC. Variable domain in full (rest from reference TRBV7-6 and TRBJ2-5): GAGVSQSPRYKVTKRGQDVALRCDPISGHVSLYWYRQALGQGPEFLTYFNYEAQQDKSGLPNDRFSAERPEGSISTLTIQRTEQRDSAMYRCASSLATIAGDGETQYFGPGTRLLVL.

The genes are TRBV14 and TRBJ2-7; 7 nucleotides line up with TRBD1. Germline V gene lookup returns CDR1 SGHDN and CDR2 FVKESK. The CDR3 has 14 amino acids. With V trimmed by 3 bases and J by 3 bases, 5 bases remained unmatched. The CDR3 is CASSQGRGFYEQYF. The CDR3 DNA is TGTGCCAGCAGCCAGGGCAGGGGGTTCTACGAGCAGTACTTC. The variable domain in full, with the rest retrieved from reference TRBV14 and TRBJ2-7, is EAGVTQFPSHSVIEKGQTVTLRCDPISGHDNLYWYRRVMGKEIKFLLHFVKESKQDESGMPNNRFLAERTGGTYSTLKVQPAELEDSGVYFCASSQGRGFYEQYFGPGTRLTVT.

V usage is TRBV7-8 and J usage is TRBJ2-4; 8 bases map to TRBD1. V trimming: 3 bases; J trimming: 4 bases; junction bases outside the gene matches: 5. Germline assignment: CDR1 SGHVS and CDR2 FQNEAQ. CDR3 length equals 15 residues. The CDR3 DNA sequence: TGTGCCAGCAGCTTCGAGGACAGGGCGAAAAACATTCAGTACTTC. Encoded protein: CASSFEDRAKNIQYF.

J is TRBJ1-2 and V is TRBV5-6; the D gene is possibly TRBD1 (5 bases). V was pared by 0 bases and J by 4 bases, with 13 bases between. The CDR3 runs to 15 residues. Germline V gives CDR1 SGHDT, CDR2 YYEEEE. CDR3 sequence: CASSLVPGPIYGYTF. In DNA, the CDR3 is TGTGCCAGCAGCTTGGTTCCGGGGCCGATCTATGGCTACACCTTC.

V gene TRBV4-2 combines with J gene TRBJ2-5; 8 positions agree with TRBD2. Germline lookup yields CDR1 LGHNA and CDR2 YNFKEQ. The CDR3 runs 18 residues. J was trimmed by 5 bases and V by 0 bases; bases with no gene match: 14. CDR3 coding DNA: TGTGCCAGCAGCCAAGATTTACGGGGGGGGCCGATTAGCGAGACCCAGTACTTC. This encodes CASSQDLRGGPISETQYF.

The chain is built from TRBV6-6 and TRBJ2-2; D call uncertain. Between the trimmed V and J ends, which lost 5 bases and 2 bases, there was a span of 12 bases. Looked up from germline, CDR1 is MNHNY and CDR2 is SVGAGI (reference sequence). The length of the CDR3 is 15 residues. CDR3 DNA: TGTGCCAGCAGTCAAAGAAGCGTAAACACCGGGGAGCTGTTTTTT. Amino acids: CASSQRSVNTGELFF.

V is TRBV6-5 and J is TRBJ2-1; 8 bases align to TRBD2. The CDR3 sequence is 16 residues long. The V and J ends lost 0 bases and 4 bases, in that order; junction bases with no gene match: 5. From germline, CDR1 is MNHEY and CDR2 SVGAGI. The CDR3 DNA is TGTGCCAGCAGTTACTCGATACTAGCGGAGTACAATGAGCAGTTCTTC. This sequence encodes CASSYSILAEYNEQFF.

In this sample, this clone turned up once. V is TRBV5-1 and J is TRBJ2-3, with D unclear. The CDR3 contains 11 residues. Germline V lookup: CDR1 SGHRS, CDR2 YFSETQ. Trimming stripped 3 bases from V and 2 bases from J, with 1 base between. The CDR3 sequence: CASSSTDTQYF. CDR3 coding DNA: TGCGCCAGCAGCTCCACAGATACGCAGTATTTT.

This sequence joins TRBV27 and TRBJ1-2; TRBD1 aligns across 10 bases. There are 15 residues in the CDR3. Germline V gene data show CDR1 as MNHEY and CDR2 as SMNVEV (reference sequence). V dropped 5 bases and J dropped 6; count of bases not matched to a gene: 9. The CDR3 is CASSQPSGTGDGYTF. The CDR3 bases are TGTGCCAGCAGTCAACCTTCCGGGACAGGGGATGGCTACACCTTC.

This clone was seen once. The chain couples TRBV5-1 to TRBJ1-1; D not certain. Germline V gene lookup returns CDR1 SGHRS and CDR2 YFSETQ. V dropped 7 bases and J dropped 0 bases, with 25 bases sitting between them. The CDR3 totals 18 residues. CDR3 loop: CASALQIRSREMNTEAFF. The CDR3 bases are TGCGCCAGCGCATTACAAATAAGGAGCCGCGAGATGAACACTGAAGCTTTCTTT.

The chain carries TRBV6-5 and TRBJ1-2, with D possibly matching TRBD1 (6 bases). The CDR3 loop spans 14 amino acids. V lost 6 bases, J lost 2 bases, and 13 bases lay in between. The germline CDR1 and CDR2 sequences are MNHEY and SVGAGI. As DNA, the CDR3 is TGTGCCAGCAGGTCAGGGGAAAGGAACTATGGCTACACCTTC. As protein: CASRSGERNYGYTF.

The rearrangement joins TRBV19 to TRBJ1-2; 7 positions agree with TRBD1. Germline CDR1 and CDR2: LNHDA and SQIVND (reference sequence). CDR3 length equals 17 residues. The J segment lost 7 bases and the V segment lost 5 bases, leaving 19 bases of the junction unmatched. The chain's CDR3 is CASSYPGQQTLLSGYTF. In DNA, the CDR3 is TGTGCCAGTAGTTACCCGGGACAGCAAACCCTATTAAGTGGCTACACCTTC.

CDR3 nucleotide sequence: TGTGCCAGCAGCTTGGGGGTCAACACCGGGGAGCTGTTTTTT. Its translation is CASSLGVNTGELFF. V is TRBV5-8 and J is TRBJ2-2; D not resolved. The germline V gene has CDR1 SGHTS and CDR2 YDEGEE. The length of the CDR3 is 14 residues. V lost 0 bases and J 2 bases, leaving 5 bases between the germline ends.